The 21 T cell receptor beta chains below all came from one sample that was sequenced in a study of T-cell reconstitution after alpha-beta-depleted transplantation in children. This sample's TCRbeta library carried unique molecular identifier barcodes. TCRdb redid the calling of the PCR reads with MiXCR, one entry per CDR3 protein. The table includes 55,000 to 85,000 distinct CDR3 sequences, approximately 11% detected once. Sample: PBMCs, taken before TCRalphabeta/CD19-depleted stem cell transplant. The receptors here all came from a boy younger than 18 with acute myeloid leukemia, due to receive a stem cell transplant.

This clonotype was recorded many times. The chain combines TRBV7-2 with TRBJ2-2, with D unclear. Trimming removed 1 base from V and 8 bases from J, with 8 bases in between. The germline gives CDR1 SGHTA, CDR2 FQGNSA. The CDR3 has 13 amino acids. The CDR3 loop is CASSLVIAGELFF. The CDR3 bases are TGTGCCAGCAGCTTAGTAATAGCTGGGGAGCTGTTTTTT. Drawing the rest from reference TRBV7-2 and TRBJ2-2, the complete variable domain is GAGVSQSPSNKVTEKGKDVELRCDPISGHTALYWYRQSLGQGLEFLIYFQGNSAPDKSGLPSDRFSAERTGGSVSTLTIQRTQQEDSAVYLCASSLVIAGELFFGEGSRLTVL.

This clonotype occurred many times. This chain joins TRBV27 and TRBJ1-4; D is perhaps TRBD1 (5 bases). V was shortened by 3 bases and J by 6 bases, with 14 bases between the two germline ends. CDR3 length: 15 amino acids. The germline V gene has CDR1 MNHEY and CDR2 SMNVEV (reference sequence). For the CDR3, the DNA is TGTGCCAGCAGTTTTCTTGGGGGAGGGGATGAAAAACTGTTTTTT. It is translated as CASSFLGGGDEKLFF.

This clonotype was seen at least ten times. The chain employs TRBV7-6 and TRBJ1-2, with 9 bases lining up with TRBD1. J gave up 9 bases and V 3 bases, and 5 bases lay outside the gene matches. The germline V gene encodes CDR1 SGHVS and CDR2 FNYEAQ. The CDR3 sequence is 13 residues long. CDR3 nucleotide sequence: TGTGCCAGCAGCTTGACAGGGGGGCACAGCTACACCTTC. Its protein is CASSLTGGHSYTF.

This clonotype was recorded many times. The chain employs TRBV29-1 and TRBJ2-5, with D uncertain. Between the trimmed V and J ends, which lost 6 bases and 1 base, there was a span of 9 bases. This CDR3 is 12 amino acids long. The germline CDR1 and CDR2 sequences are SQVTM and ANQGSEA. The DNA for the CDR3 is TGCAGCGTCGACACCTTCCAAGAGACCCAGTACTTC. It codes for CSVDTFQETQYF.

This clonotype was recorded many times. V is TRBV29-1 and J is TRBJ2-3; weak D call: TRBD2 (6 bases). The CDR3 has 13 residues. CDR1 and CDR2 (germline): SQVTM, ANQGSEA. The V and J ends lost 8 bases and 5 bases respectively, with 17 bases between them. CDR3 sequence (DNA): TGCAGCTCCGTGGGGGGACCCGGAGATACGCAGTATTTT. Translation gives CSSVGGPGDTQYF.

The sample holds many counts of this clonotype. In DNA form, the CDR3 reads TGTGCCAGCAGCCCCCTGTCGGGCGCTCTACAATGGGAGCAGTTCTTC. Protein product: CASSPLSGALQWEQFF. This chain links TRBV7-8 with TRBJ2-1; D unclear. The CDR3 contains 16 residues. Trimming took off 5 bases at V and 10 bases at J, with 24 bases between the two ends. CDR1 is SGHVS and CDR2 is FQNEAQ in the germline V gene. The full variable domain, in which reference TRBV7-8 and TRBJ2-1 provide the parts outside the CDR3, is GAGVSQSPRYKVAKRGQDVALRCDPISGHVSLFWYQQALGQGPEFLTYFQNEAQLDKSGLPSDRFFAERPEGSVSTLKIQRTQQEDSAVYLCASSPLSGALQWEQFFGPGTRLTVL.

V and J are TRBV29-1 and TRBJ2-5, with D uncertain. V dropped 4 bases and J dropped 4 bases, with 7 bases sitting between them. This CDR3 comprises 11 residues. CDR1 and CDR2 from the germline V gene are SQVTM and ANQGSEA. CDR3 residues: CSVGPTETQYF. In DNA, the CDR3 is TGCAGCGTTGGACCGACAGAGACCCAGTACTTC.

This clonotype was counted ten times or more. V and J are TRBV9 and TRBJ2-5; D remains ambiguous. From germline, CDR1 is SGDLS and CDR2 YYNGEE. This CDR3 has 12 residues. Trimming left V 0 bases short and J 6 bases short, with 6 bases between. The CDR3 DNA is TGTGCCAGCAGCGTAGACGAGAAGACCCAGTACTTC. Translating it yields CASSVDEKTQYF.

The rearrangement joins TRBV20-1 to TRBJ1-5; D is unresolved. The germline gives CDR1 DFQATT, CDR2 SNEGSKA (reference sequence). V was clipped by 3 bases and J by 0 bases, with 6 bases between them. The CDR3 loop spans 13 amino acids. The CDR3 bases are TGCAGTGCTAGGACTGATAGCAATCAGCCCCAGCATTTT. Translating it yields CSARTDSNQPQHF.

This chain joins TRBV20-1 and TRBJ2-2, with 9 bases matching TRBD2. Germline V CDR1 and CDR2: DFQATT, SNEGSKA (reference sequence). The CDR3 loop spans 16 amino acids. Trimming at V came to 2 bases and at J to 4 bases, leaving 8 bases not matched to a gene. Written as DNA, the CDR3 is TGCAGTGCTAGATCCCGGACTAGCGAGAGCACCGGGGAGCTGTTTTTT. Amino acids: CSARSRTSESTGELFF.

This clonotype was observed many times. The chain has TRBV20-1 and TRBJ1-1; D gene uncertain. CDR1 and CDR2 (germline): DFQATT, SNEGSKA (reference sequence). Trimming shortened V by 2 bases and J by 0 bases, and 22 bases separated the two germline ends. This CDR3 is 18 amino acids long. The chain's CDR3 is CSARPSAVDRILNTEAFF. The DNA of the CDR3 is TGCAGTGCTAGACCTTCGGCCGTGGATCGAATTTTGAACACTGAAGCTTTCTTT.

This clonotype was seen at least ten times. The rearrangement links TRBV29-1 to TRBJ2-5, with a possible D match to TRBD1 (5 bases). Trimming left V 6 bases short and J 4 bases short, with 12 bases between. This CDR3 contains 12 residues. Germline V gives CDR1 SQVTM, CDR2 ANQGSEA. The chain's CDR3 is CSVSGFSETQYF. The CDR3, as DNA: TGCAGCGTGTCAGGGTTTTCAGAGACCCAGTACTTC.

Many counts were recorded for this clonotype. The CDR3 DNA follows: TGTGCCAGCAGCCCCTCGGGGGGGAGTGTGCACACTGAAGCTTTCTTT. Protein: CASSPSGGSVHTEAFF. The rearrangement links TRBV7-9 to TRBJ1-1, with a tentative D call TRBD1 (5 bases). Germline V gene sequence: CDR1 SEHNR, CDR2 FQNEAQ (reference sequence). Between the trimmed V and J ends, which lost 5 bases and 3 bases, there was a span of 19 bases. The CDR3 consists of 16 residues.

This clonotype has ten or more counts. The chain employs TRBV3-1 and TRBJ1-1, with D unresolved. The germline gives CDR1 LGHDT, CDR2 YNNKEL (reference sequence). The V and J ends lost 7 bases and 4 bases respectively, with 13 bases between them. The CDR3 extends over 13 amino acids. CDR3 residues: CASTPTQPTEAFF. The CDR3 bases are TGTGCCAGCACCCCGACCCAGCCCACTGAAGCTTTCTTT.

This clonotype was observed many times. This CDR3 reads CASSLGWVDYGYTF. CDR3 DNA: TGTGCCAGCAGCTTGGGCTGGGTTGACTATGGCTACACCTTC. The V call is TRBV5-5, the J call TRBJ1-2; D is unresolved. V was clipped by 0 bases and J by 3 bases, with 9 bases between them. This CDR3 spans 14 amino acids. In germline, CDR1 is SGHKS, CDR2 YYEKEE (reference sequence).

Comment on this clonotype: A read error may produce the germline difference seen at one junction end. The chain couples TRBV12-3 or TRBV12-4 to TRBJ2-1, with 7 bases aligning to TRBD2. The CDR3 sequence is 17 residues long. CDR3 protein: CAISREARGRVFNEQFF. The CDR3 DNA reads TGTGCCATCAGTCGGGAGGCCCGGGGCAGGGTATTCAATGAGCAGTTCTTC.

This clonotype was recorded many times. The chain recombines TRBV24-1 with TRBJ1-2, with 9 positions matching TRBD1. The length of the CDR3 is 15 residues. V was clipped by 4 bases and J by 2 bases; unmatched bases: 4. Germline values: CDR1 KGHDR, CDR2 SFDVKD. The CDR3 sequence is CATSDSGTGNYGYTF. CDR3 nucleotide sequence: TGTGCCACCAGTGACTCCGGGACAGGGAACTATGGCTACACCTTC.

This clonotype occurred many times. The chain joins TRBV6-2 or TRBV6-3 to TRBJ2-2, with a weak D call TRBD2 (5 bases). The V gene lost 0 bases and the J gene lost 4 bases, with 9 bases spanning the gap. This CDR3 has 15 amino acids. From germline, CDR1 is MNHEY and CDR2 SVGEGT. In DNA, the CDR3 is TGTGCCAGCAGTTACTCGACTATTTCCACCGGGGAGCTGTTTTTT. Protein sequence: CASSYSTISTGELFF.

This chain uses TRBV5-6 with TRBJ2-7, with TRBD1 as a possible D gene (5 bases). The germline V and J ends were trimmed by 9 bases and 3 bases, with 16 bases remaining between them. CDR1 is SGHDT, CDR2 YYEEEE, per germline. This CDR3 is 13 amino acids long. CDR3 loop: CAMGPRVLYEQYF. CDR3 in DNA: TGTGCCATGGGCCCCAGGGTCCTCTACGAGCAGTACTTC.

The sample holds a few counts of this clonotype. The V gene is TRBV20-1, the J gene TRBJ2-2, with TRBD2 as a possible D gene (5 bases). V was pared by 0 bases and J by 5 bases, with 13 bases between. CDR1 is DFQATT, CDR2 SNEGSKA, per germline (reference sequence). The CDR3 runs 15 residues. The CDR3 region has the DNA TGCAGTGCTAGAGAAGCGGTTTGGAATACCGGGGAGCTGTTTTTT. Its protein product is CSAREAVWNTGELFF.

The chain carries TRBV29-1 and TRBJ2-5; no clear D gene. Germline V gene sequence: CDR1 SQVTM, CDR2 ANQGSEA. CDR3 length: 11 amino acids. Between the trimmed V and J ends, which lost 4 bases and 3 bases, there was a span of 6 bases. The CDR3 DNA follows: TGCAGCGTTGCACCTGAAGAGACCCAGTACTTC. Protein: CSVAPEETQYF.